The sequence of this TCR beta chain was determined in a study of blood T cell repertoires in COVID-19. Study as a whole: Some COVID-19 samples were acute and others convalescent; all came from the United States, Italy and Spain. The analysed material was cDNA or gDNA that came from T cells, B-cell-depleted T cells, or PBMCs.

The repertoire was sequenced with immunoSEQ multiplex PCR; TCRdb's copy has only in-frame clones and lacks some. The sample lists about 94,000 clones, 75% to 90% occurring once. CDR3 length equals 16 residues. Per the germline V gene, CDR1 is MNHEY and CDR2 is SMNVEV (reference sequence). J was trimmed by 2 bases and V by 8 bases; bases with no gene match: 9. The receptor's source is a human donor in a cohort sampled during active COVID-19. The gene calls are TRBV27 and TRBJ2-7; TRBD2 agrees at 13 bases. Specimen: peripheral blood. This CDR3 is CASRRPGLAGTYEQYF. The CDR3 DNA sequence: TGTGCCAGCCGTCGCCCGGGACTAGCGGGAACCTACGAGCAGTACTTC.